This T cell receptor (beta chain) was obtained from a study of blood T cell repertoires in COVID-19. Trimming took 5 bases from V and 8 from J, leaving 13 bases between them. The CDR3 loop spans 13 amino acids. CDR1 is SGHDT and CDR2 is YYEEEE in the germline V gene. Data came from immunoSEQ multiplex PCR; TCRdb stores just in-frame clones and leaves some out. The sample shows around 140,000 clones, 75% to 90% of them seen only once. This sequence was found in a man in his late teens or twenties with COVID-19, enrolled during active disease. The sample comprised peripheral blood. The chain links TRBV5-6 to TRBJ2-2; tentatively, D is TRBD2 (6 bases). The CDR3 bases are TGTGCCAGCAGGGCGGGGCAAGTGGGGGAGCTGTTTTTT. It translates to CASRAGQVGELFF.